Below, 13 T cell receptor beta chains from the same sample are listed, as sequenced in a study of blood T cell repertoires in COVID-19 (dated by TCRdb to the early 2020s). Receptor libraries were prepared by the immunoSEQ multiplex PCR assay. TCRdb mirrors the immuneACCESS table, restricted to in-frame sequences. Some clones are absent from its copies; in checked studies, under half trace to an unresolved V gene, and the reason for the others is unknown. The sample has approximately 110,000 clones on record, more than 60% of them singletons. 20% to 25% of the sample belongs to the ten largest clones. The sample taken for sequencing was peripheral blood. These receptors came from a man aged 70 or older with active or convalescent COVID-19.

J is TRBJ2-7 and V is TRBV5-1; perhaps TRBD2 as D (6 bases). Trimming cost V 2 bases and J 5 bases, with 14 bases left between them. The CDR3 is 14 amino acids. The V gene's germline CDR1 is SGHRS and CDR2 YFSETQ. This CDR3 reads CASSFGLASDEQYF. The CDR3, as DNA: TGCGCCAGCAGCTTCGGCCTAGCGTCCGACGAGCAGTACTTC.

The chain joins TRBV6-5 to TRBJ1-5, with D possibly TRBD1 on 5 matching bases. V lost 5 bases and J 6 bases, leaving 17 bases between the germline ends. The CDR3 sequence is 15 residues long. Germline CDR1 reads MNHEY; CDR2 reads SVGAGI. The CDR3 sequence: CASSPGGTATQPQHF. The CDR3, as DNA: TGTGCCAGCAGTCCCGGGGGGACCGCTACTCAGCCCCAGCATTTT.

This rearrangement joins TRBV30 to TRBJ1-1; 9 bases are shared with TRBD1. Germline V gene sequence: CDR1 GTSNPN, CDR2 SVGIG (reference sequence). This CDR3 is built from 13 residues. V lost 3 bases and J lost 7; bases outside the gene matches: 6. The CDR3 region is CAWRTQGAGEAFF. The CDR3 nucleotides read TGTGCCTGGAGGACACAGGGGGCAGGTGAAGCTTTCTTT.

The rearrangement links TRBV5-1 to TRBJ2-5, with 9 bases identical to TRBD2. Trimming cost V 2 bases and J 3 bases; bases outside gene matches: 5. CDR1 and CDR2 from the germline V gene are SGHRS and YFSETQ. The CDR3 extends over 15 amino acids. The CDR3 loop is CASSFGRTSEETQYF. In DNA, the CDR3 is TGCGCCAGCAGCTTCGGTCGGACTAGCGAAGAGACCCAGTACTTC.

The J gene is TRBJ1-2, the V gene TRBV19; TRBD1 is a possible D gene (6 bases). The CDR3 sequence is 13 residues long. V lost 5 bases to trimming and J lost 8 bases, with 15 bases between them. The germline CDR1 and CDR2 sequences are LNHDA and SQIVND (reference sequence). The DNA for the CDR3 is TGTGCCAGTAGTCCTCGGACAGTGCACGGCTACACCTTC. This translates into CASSPRTVHGYTF.

V is TRBV25-1 and J is TRBJ1-2, with D possibly being TRBD1 (6 bases). CDR1 and CDR2 from the germline V gene are MGHDK and SYGVNS. CDR3 size: 12 residues. V lost 5 bases to trimming and J lost 3 bases, with 7 bases between them. The CDR3 nucleotides are TGTGCCAGCAGTCAGGGGTACTATGGCTACACCTTC. The encoded protein is CASSQGYYGYTF.

The chain carries TRBV5-1 and TRBJ1-2, with D perhaps TRBD1 (6 bases). The CDR3 extends over 13 amino acids. Trimming stripped 4 bases from V and 4 bases from J, with 11 bases between. CDR1 and CDR2 (germline): SGHRS, YFSETQ. The CDR3 sequence: CASSVGQTYGYTF. For the CDR3, the DNA is TGCGCCAGCAGCGTTGGACAGACCTATGGCTACACCTTC.

The genes are TRBV5-4 and TRBJ2-5, with D possibly TRBD1 on 5 matching bases. V lost 1 base to trimming and J lost 3 bases, with 13 bases between them. Germline CDR1 and CDR2: SGHNT and YYREEE (reference sequence). The CDR3 is 15 residues long. CDR3 in amino acids: CASSLLFRQKETQYF. For the CDR3, the DNA is TGTGCCAGCAGCTTGCTATTTCGACAGAAAGAGACCCAGTACTTC.

This clone has just one count. The chain employs TRBV18 and TRBJ2-7; 12 bases are a match to TRBD2. After removal of 4 bases from V and 5 bases from J, the junction contained 9 bases not matched to a gene. Germline V lookup: CDR1 KGHSH, CDR2 LQKENI. The CDR3 consists of 16 residues. The CDR3 region is CASSRLTSGSFDEQYF. For the CDR3, the DNA is TGTGCCAGCTCACGTCTGACTAGCGGGAGTTTCGACGAGCAGTACTTC.

The chain uses TRBV4-1 and TRBJ2-3; TRBD1 matches at 10 bases. CDR3 length: 15 amino acids. Germline V gene sequence: CDR1 MGHRA, CDR2 YSYEKL. V lost 4 bases, J lost 4 bases, and 5 bases stayed unmatched. CDR3: CASSLGQGDSDTQYF. The CDR3 coding sequence is TGCGCCAGCAGCCTAGGACAGGGGGACTCAGATACGCAGTATTTT.

This clone has only a few counts. CDR3 residues: CASSLAVAGPGLSGYTF. DNA for the CDR3: TGTGCCAGCAGCTTAGCAGTGGCAGGGCCTGGGTTGTCGGGCTACACCTTC. V and J are TRBV7-9 and TRBJ1-2, with D possibly being TRBD1 (5 bases). In germline, CDR1 is SEHNR, CDR2 FQNEAQ (reference sequence). V was clipped by 0 bases and J by 8 bases, with 22 bases between them. The CDR3 has 17 amino acids. The complete variable domain, with remaining parts taken from reference TRBV7-9 and TRBJ1-2, reads DTGVSQNPRHKITKRGQNVTFRCDPISEHNRLYWYRQTLGQGPEFLTYFQNEAQLEKSRLLSDRFSAERPKGSFSTLEIQRTEQGDSAMYLCASSLAVAGPGLSGYTFGSGTRLTVV.

CDR3 in DNA: TGTGCCATCAGTCCGGACAGACCCCCCTACGAGCAGTACTTC. Protein: CAISPDRPPYEQYF. The chain links TRBV10-3 to TRBJ2-7, with D possibly TRBD1 on 6 matching bases. The CDR3 runs to 14 residues. The V end was cut by 5 bases, the J end by 2 bases, with 13 bases between. CDR1 and CDR2 (germline): ENHRY, SYGVKD.

CDR3 DNA sequence: TGTGCCAGCAGCCAAACCGACGGAGCGCAGTATTTT. Translating gives CASSQTDGAQYF. This rearrangement joins TRBV3-1 (or the pseudogene TRBV3-2) to TRBJ2-3; the D is unclear. The CDR3 totals 12 residues. From germline, CDR1 is LGHDT and CDR2 YNNKEL (reference sequence). V was pared by 2 bases and J by 10 bases, with 10 bases between.